A single sample gave rise to the 23 T cell receptor beta chains below, sequenced in a study of shared clonotypes between healthy human individuals. Measured with immunoSEQ multiplex PCR; TCRdb has only the in-frame clones, and not every one. The sample has a few million clones, 90% to 97% seen once; the top ten hold 0.13%. Source material: naive CD4+ T cells sorted from blood. Subset given: CD45RA+ positively selected. These receptors were collected from a man aged 18 to 29 in good health.

The chain links TRBV4-2 to TRBJ2-4; 7 positions agree with TRBD1. Germline V lookup: CDR1 LGHNA, CDR2 YNFKEQ. The junction had 5 bases not matched to a gene; V was cut back by 0 bases and J by 6 bases. This CDR3 contains 15 residues. CDR3 bases: TGTGCCAGCAGCCAAGATCTTGGGACAGCAAACATTCAGTACTTC. It specifies CASSQDLGTANIQYF.

The rearrangement links TRBV2 to TRBJ2-1, with D possibly being TRBD1 or TRBD2 (5 bases each). The CDR3 totals 14 residues. Germline V lookup: CDR1 SNHLY, CDR2 FYNNEI. The V end lost 6 bases, the J end lost 3 bases, and 12 bases lay between the germline ends. The CDR3 DNA follows: TGTGCCAGCAGGGGACCGGACAACTACAATGAGCAGTTCTTC. Translation gives CASRGPDNYNEQFF.

V and J are TRBV25-1 and TRBJ1-6; D remains unclear. Germline CDR1 reads MGHDK; CDR2 reads SYGVNS. This CDR3 contains 13 residues. Trimming took off 1 base at V and 10 bases at J, with 8 bases between the two ends. The chain's CDR3 is CASSELIGSPLHF. The CDR3 DNA reads TGTGCCAGCAGTGAATTGATAGGATCACCCCTCCACTTT.

Details on this clone: This CDR3 is also generated by other DNA sequences in the sample. The rearrangement links TRBV29-1 to TRBJ2-3; D is undetermined. Germline CDR1 is SQVTM and CDR2 is ANQGSEA. This CDR3 spans 12 amino acids. The V end lost 3 bases, the J end lost 1 base, and 5 bases lay between the germline ends. CDR3 DNA sequence: TGCAGCGTTGAGGTTGGCACAGATACGCAGTATTTT. This codes for CSVEVGTDTQYF.

V gene TRBV6-5 combines with J gene TRBJ1-4, with D possibly being TRBD1 (5 bases). The CDR3 loop spans 15 amino acids. The V and J ends lost 2 bases and 8 bases respectively, with 15 bases between them. Germline V gives CDR1 MNHEY, CDR2 SVGAGI. The CDR3 DNA follows: TGTGCCAGCAGTTACGGGGGGTTGACGTACGAAAAACTGTTTTTT. Translating it yields CASSYGGLTYEKLFF.

This sequence joins TRBV14 and TRBJ1-2; D unclear. V lost 3 bases and J lost 2, with 10 bases in between. Germline V gives CDR1 SGHDN, CDR2 FVKESK. The CDR3 runs to 14 residues. CDR3 residues: CASSHLLTNYGYTF. CDR3 coding DNA: TGTGCCAGCAGCCATCTTCTAACGAACTATGGCTACACCTTC.

Concerning this clone itself: The sample contains more than one DNA sequence encoding this CDR3. The chain carries TRBV5-1 and TRBJ2-5; D is perhaps TRBD2 (5 bases). Per the germline V gene, CDR1 is SGHRS and CDR2 is YFSETQ. This CDR3 is built from 14 residues. Trimming took 4 bases from V and 5 from J, leaving 15 bases between them. CDR3 sequence (DNA): TGCGCCAGCAGCCTGGCCGGGGTATCGGAGACCCAGTACTTC. Translated, it gives CASSLAGVSETQYF.

This clone was seen more than once but under ten times. The chain recombines TRBV14 with TRBJ1-1; D is unclear. V shed 1 base and J shed 0 bases, with 6 bases lying between them. The CDR3 sequence is 14 residues long. In germline, CDR1 is SGHDN, CDR2 FVKESK. This CDR3 is CASSQGAVNTEAFF. CDR3 DNA sequence: TGTGCCAGCAGCCAAGGCGCGGTGAACACTGAAGCTTTCTTT.

Worth noting for this clone: Other DNA sequences in this specimen translate into the identical CDR3. The rearrangement joins TRBV5-1 to TRBJ2-3; 12 nucleotides agree with TRBD2. Germline assignment: CDR1 SGHRS and CDR2 YFSETQ. CDR3 length: 16 residues. V dropped 0 bases and J dropped 1; count of bases not matched to a gene: 0. CDR3 sequence: CASSLGLAGGTDTQYF. Here the CDR3 DNA reads TGCGCCAGCAGCTTGGGACTAGCGGGGGGCACAGATACGCAGTATTTT.

This clone was observed a single time. The chain has TRBV29-1 and TRBJ2-3; TRBD1 aligns across 7 bases. The CDR3 extends over 14 amino acids. Losses at the gene ends were 2 bases for V and 7 bases for J; bases not matched to a gene: 9. Germline V gene lookup returns CDR1 SQVTM and CDR2 ANQGSEA. CDR3 DNA: TGCAGCGTTGAACTTATGACAGGGACAAATACGCAGTATTTT. Protein: CSVELMTGTNTQYF.

On this clone itself: Other DNA sequences in this specimen translate into the identical CDR3. CDR3 DNA sequence: TGTGCCAGCAGTTTAGGCGGGACAGTAAGCAATCAGCCCCAGCATTTT. Translation gives CASSLGGTVSNQPQHF. The chain joins TRBV28 to TRBJ1-5; 7 bases are shared with TRBD1. The germline CDR1 and CDR2 sequences are MDHEN and SYDVKM. The CDR3 is 16 amino acids. The trim removed 2 bases at V and 1 base at J, leaving 5 bases unmatched.

The chain has TRBV11-3 and TRBJ2-2; no firm D call. Germline CDR1 reads SGHNT; CDR2 reads YENEEA. This CDR3 is built from 16 residues. V lost 0 bases, J lost 0 bases, and 8 bases lay in between. As DNA, the CDR3 is TGTGCCAGCAGCTTAGATACCGGAACGAACACCGGGGAGCTGTTTTTT. Its translation: CASSLDTGTNTGELFF. Drawing the rest from reference TRBV11-3 and TRBJ2-2, the complete variable domain is EAGVVQSPRYKIIEKKQPVAFWCNPISGHNTLYWYLQNLGQGPELLIRYENEEAVDDSQLPKDRFSAERLKGVDSTLKIQPAELGDSAVYLCASSLDTGTNTGELFFGEGSRLTVL.

The V gene is TRBV7-6, the J gene TRBJ2-2; 7 nucleotides align to TRBD2. This CDR3 is 16 amino acids long. Trimming removed 2 bases from V and 6 bases from J; junction bases left unmatched: 9. Germline loops: CDR1 SGHVS, CDR2 FNYEAQ. The CDR3 DNA reads as TGTGCCAGCAGCTTATGGGAGGGCCAAAATGCCGGGGAGCTGTTTTTT. It codes for CASSLWEGQNAGELFF.

This clone was seen only once. This chain joins TRBV11-2 and TRBJ2-1, with 8 bases lining up with TRBD1. CDR1 is SGHAT, CDR2 FQNNGV, per germline. This CDR3 is 15 amino acids long. Trimming took 3 bases from V and 6 from J; bases not matched to a gene: 7. DNA of the CDR3: TGTGCCAGCAGCTTTGGCCAGGGGGCCTTCAATGAGCAGTTCTTC. It is translated as CASSFGQGAFNEQFF.

The CDR3 protein is CASRKGATILNSPLHF. In DNA, the CDR3 is TGTGCCAGCAGGAAAGGGGCTACCATTCTAAATTCACCCCTCCACTTT. This chain joins TRBV2 and TRBJ1-6, with TRBD1 as a possible D gene (5 bases). V was pared by 6 bases and J by 7 bases, with 19 bases between. The CDR3 sequence is 16 residues long. Germline loops: CDR1 SNHLY, CDR2 FYNNEI. Variable domain in full (rest from reference TRBV2 and TRBJ1-6): EPEVTQTPSHQVTQMGQEVILRCVPISNHLYFYWYRQILGQKVEFLVSFYNNEISEKSEIFDDQFSVERPDGSNFTLKIRSTKLEDSAMYFCASRKGATILNSPLHFGNGTRLTVT.

About this clone: The junction and the germline gene differ at one end; a read error may be behind it. CDR3 nucleotides: TGTGCTAGCAGCTTAGACAGATGGGGGGAGCTGTTTTTT. Translation: CASSLDRWGELFF. The chain carries TRBV7-7 and TRBJ2-2, with D possibly being TRBD1 (5 bases). In germline, CDR1 is SSHAT, CDR2 FNYEAQ (reference sequence). The CDR3 totals 13 residues.

The rearrangement uses TRBV4-1 and TRBJ1-2; unclear D gene. V lost 1 base, J lost 4 bases, and 16 bases lay in between. The CDR3 extends over 16 amino acids. In germline, CDR1 is MGHRA, CDR2 YSYEKL. The CDR3 sequence is CASSQVWSGDGYGYTF. The CDR3 region has the DNA TGCGCCAGCAGCCAAGTATGGTCAGGCGATGGCTATGGCTACACCTTC.

The V gene is TRBV2, the J gene TRBJ2-3; TRBD2 matches at 15 bases. The CDR3 loop spans 13 amino acids. J was trimmed by 6 bases and V by 11 bases; bases with no gene match: 3. Germline loops: CDR1 SNHLY, CDR2 FYNNEI. CDR3 DNA: TGTGCCGGGACTAGCGGGAGGTCTGATACGCAGTATTTT. It translates to CAGTSGRSDTQYF.

The chain employs TRBV29-1 and TRBJ2-5; 9 bases are shared with TRBD1. CDR1 is SQVTM, CDR2 ANQGSEA, per germline. The CDR3 contains 16 residues. The V segment lost 4 bases and the J segment 5 bases; nucleotides outside the gene matches: 14. The CDR3 protein is CSVAPSGTGILETQYF. CDR3 nucleotide sequence: TGCAGCGTTGCGCCGTCCGGGACAGGGATATTGGAGACCCAGTACTTC. The variable domain in full, completed from reference TRBV29-1 and TRBJ2-5, reads SAVISQKPSRDICQRGTSLTIQCQVDSQVTMMFWYRQQPGQSLTLIATANQGSEATYESGFVIDKFPISRPNLTFSTLTVSNMSPEDSSIYLCSVAPSGTGILETQYFGPGTRLLVL.

In this sample, this clone turned up once. The chain couples TRBV29-1 to TRBJ1-2, with 7 nucleotides matching TRBD1. V lost 7 bases, J lost 7 bases, and 15 bases stayed unmatched. There are 14 residues in the CDR3. CDR1 is SQVTM, CDR2 ANQGSEA, per germline. The CDR3 DNA reads as TGCAGCGCCGAGGACAGGCAAGTGGAGTCTGGCTACACCTTC. Protein sequence: CSAEDRQVESGYTF.

This sequence joins TRBV18 and TRBJ2-4, with 8 bases lining up with TRBD1. After removal of 4 bases from V and 4 bases from J, the junction contained 9 bases not matched to a gene. CDR3 size: 16 residues. Per the germline V gene, CDR1 is KGHSH and CDR2 is LQKENI. The CDR3 loop reads CASSLPGTGTKNIQYF. The CDR3 DNA follows: TGTGCCAGCTCACTTCCCGGGACAGGAACTAAAAACATTCAGTACTTC.

This clone occurred once. The chain uses TRBV29-1 and TRBJ2-1, with 9 nucleotides matching TRBD2. The CDR3 runs 13 residues. V lost 3 bases, J lost 12 bases, and 9 bases stayed unmatched. CDR1 is SQVTM, CDR2 ANQGSEA, per germline. This CDR3 reads CSVEVASGILQFF. DNA of the CDR3: TGCAGCGTTGAGGTGGCTAGCGGGATTTTGCAGTTCTTC.

Concerning this clone itself: The sample carries other DNA sequences with the same CDR3. J is TRBJ2-7 and V is TRBV7-2, with D maybe TRBD2 (5 bases). V lost 4 bases and J 3 bases, leaving 7 bases between the germline ends. CDR1 is SGHTA and CDR2 is FQGNSA in the germline V gene. The CDR3 runs 12 residues. CDR3 DNA sequence: TGTGCCAGCAGCTCCGGACTCTACGAGCAGTACTTC. Amino acids: CASSSGLYEQYF.